These T cell receptor beta chains were read from a single sample in a study of shared clonotypes between healthy human individuals. Method: immunoSEQ multiplex PCR; TCRdb's copy keeps in-frame clones and lacks some. The sample contains about half a million clones, 75% to 85% of which appear only once. Sequencing was performed on PBMCs. All receptors come from a woman in her 40s in good health. Some clones in this sample may be carry-over from other donors' samples. CDR3s include the opening cysteine and the closing phenylalanine or tryptophan. Fields, in order: D gene, CDR3 length, J gene, V gene, clone size, CDR3 DNA, CDR3 protein. D genes are given only for firm matches. Size is stated for part of the rows, as once, few or many counts, or as a class when the clone is expanded.

D: .; length: 17; J: TRBJ1-4; V: TRBV5-1; size: once; DNA: TGCGCCAGCAGCTTGCGAGCTCTGGGAGCAACTAATGAAAAACTGTTTTTT; CDR3: CASSLRALGATNEKLFF
D: TRBD1; length: 15; J: TRBJ2-3; V: TRBV19; size: .; DNA: TGTGCCAGTAGTACTGACAGGGATGTTTCAGATACGCAGTATTTT; CDR3: CASSTDRDVSDTQYF
D: .; length: 18; J: TRBJ2-2; V: TRBV5-5; size: .; DNA: TGTGCCAGCAGCAAAAACTCAGCCGAGGGGGTTAACACCGGGGAGCTGTTTTTT; CDR3: CASSKNSAEGVNTGELFF
D: .; length: 15; J: TRBJ2-7; V: TRBV5-4; size: .; DNA: TGTGCCAGCAGCTTGAGGCAGGCCGTGACCTACGAGCAGTACTTC; CDR3: CASSLRQAVTYEQYF
D: .; length: 15; J: TRBJ1-4; V: TRBV29-1; size: .; DNA: TGCAGCGTCGGGGGGGCGGACTTGAGTAATGAAAAACTGTTTTTT; CDR3: CSVGGADLSNEKLFF
D: TRBD2; length: 19; J: TRBJ2-4; V: TRBV28; size: .; DNA: TGTGCCAGCAGTTCTCCCGGACTAGCGGGAGGGCCAGCCAAAAACATTCAGTACTTC; CDR3: CASSSPGLAGGPAKNIQYF
D: TRBD1; length: 14; J: TRBJ1-2; V: TRBV27; size: .; DNA: TGTGCCAGCCCACCGGCGGGACAGGGCTTGGGCTACACCTTC; CDR3: CASPPAGQGLGYTF
D: TRBD2; length: 14; J: TRBJ2-2; V: TRBV27; size: .; DNA: TGTGCCAGCAAACTAGCGGGAAACACCGGGGAGCTGTTTTTT; CDR3: CASKLAGNTGELFF
D: TRBD2; length: 15; J: TRBJ2-1; V: TRBV28; size: .; DNA: TGTGCCAGCAGTGAACGGGGGGGTACCTACAATGAGCAGTTCTTC; CDR3: CASSERGGTYNEQFF
D: .; length: 15; J: TRBJ1-5; V: TRBV18; size: .; DNA: TGTGCCAGCTCACCGTCCCTCTCGGCGAATCAGCCCCAGCATTTT; CDR3: CASSPSLSANQPQHF
D: TRBD1; length: 16; J: TRBJ1-2; V: TRBV18; size: .; DNA: TGTGCCAGCTCACCGGCGCCAGGACAGGGGATCGGTGGCTACACCTTC; CDR3: CASSPAPGQGIGGYTF
D: TRBD1; length: 14; J: TRBJ2-1; V: TRBV19; size: .; DNA: TGTGCCAGTAGTACCTGGGACAGCTACAATGAGCAGTTCTTC; CDR3: CASSTWDSYNEQFF
D: .; length: 14; J: TRBJ2-7; V: TRBV5-4; size: once; DNA: TGTGCCAGCAGCTTGGCTTATGGGTCCTACGAGCAGTACTTC; CDR3: CASSLAYGSYEQYF
D: .; length: 14; J: TRBJ1-2; V: TRBV11-1; size: .; DNA: TGTGCCAGCAGCCGAACTCGTCTGGGCTATGGCTACACCTTC; CDR3: CASSRTRLGYGYTF
D: .; length: 15; J: TRBJ1-1; V: TRBV27; size: .; DNA: TGTGCCAGCAGTGTAGACAGGTGGATGAACACTGAAGCTTTCTTT; CDR3: CASSVDRWMNTEAFF
D: .; length: 14; J: TRBJ1-4; V: TRBV2; size: once; DNA: TGTGCCAGCAGAGACCGGGACGCAGGTCGGGAACTGTTTTTT; CDR3: CASRDRDAGRELFF
D: TRBD2; length: 19; J: TRBJ2-1; V: TRBV9; size: .; DNA: TGTGCCAGCAGCGTCCGGGACAGGGCCCTAGCGGGAGGGCCAAATGAGCAGTTCTTC; CDR3: CASSVRDRALAGGPNEQFF
D: .; length: 14; J: TRBJ2-6; V: TRBV5-6; size: .; DNA: TGTGCCAGCAGCCTTGCCTCTGGGGCCAACGTCCTGACTTTC; CDR3: CASSLASGANVLTF
D: .; length: 15; J: TRBJ1-2; V: TRBV2; size: .; DNA: TGTGCCAGCACCCGAATACGGGGTTCTAACTATGGCTACACCTTC; CDR3: CASTRIRGSNYGYTF
D: .; length: 12; J: TRBJ2-7; V: TRBV29-1; size: .; DNA: TGCAGCGCCCGGGACTTAACCTACGAGCAGTACTTC; CDR3: CSARDLTYEQYF
D: .; length: 12; J: TRBJ1-1; V: TRBV29-1; size: .; DNA: TGCAGCGTTGGGGGGAGAGGCACTGAAGCTTTCTTT; CDR3: CSVGGRGTEAFF
D: .; length: 12; J: TRBJ2-7; V: TRBV5-1; size: .; DNA: TGCGCCAGCGGACGGGGGCTTTACGAGCAGTACTTC; CDR3: CASGRGLYEQYF
D: .; length: 15; J: TRBJ2-5; V: TRBV5-1; size: .; DNA: TGCGCCAGCAGCTCACGGACCCCTCCCGGAGAGACCCAGTACTTC; CDR3: CASSSRTPPGETQYF
D: .; length: 13; J: TRBJ1-2; V: TRBV5-1; size: .; DNA: TGCGCCAGCAGCTTGGAAAGGGGCCGTTCCTACACCTTC; CDR3: CASSLERGRSYTF
D: .; length: 15; J: TRBJ2-6; V: TRBV7-9; size: .; DNA: TGTGCCAGCAGCCAAGAGGGGTCTGGGGCCAACGTCCTGACTTTC; CDR3: CASSQEGSGANVLTF
D: .; length: 14; J: TRBJ2-5; V: TRBV9; size: .; DNA: TGTGCCAGCAGCGCCAGGGACTTCCAAGAGACCCAGTACTTC; CDR3: CASSARDFQETQYF
D: TRBD1; length: 14; J: TRBJ2-7; V: TRBV27; size: .; DNA: TGTGCCAGCAGTCCCGGGACAGGGGAATACGAGCAGTACTTC; CDR3: CASSPGTGEYEQYF
D: TRBD2; length: 15; J: TRBJ2-1; V: TRBV7-8; size: few; DNA: TGTGCCAGCAGTCGGACTAGCGGGAGGGCCTCTGAGCAGTTCTTC; CDR3: CASSRTSGRASEQFF
D: TRBD1; length: 21; J: TRBJ2-6; V: TRBV4-1; size: .; DNA: TGCGCCAGCAGCCAAGATGGACAGGTACGAGGGTGGGCCCCTGGGGCCAACGTCCTGACTTTC; CDR3: CASSQDGQVRGWAPGANVLTF
D: TRBD1; length: 14; J: TRBJ2-3; V: TRBV6-4; size: .; DNA: TGTGCCAGCAGCCCGGGACAGAGCACAGATACGCAGTATTTT; CDR3: CASSPGQSTDTQYF
D: .; length: 15; J: TRBJ1-5; V: TRBV27; size: few; DNA: TGTGCCAGCAGCTTCGGACCTTATAGCAATCAGCCCCAGCATTTT; CDR3: CASSFGPYSNQPQHF
D: TRBD2; length: 15; J: TRBJ2-7; V: TRBV19; size: .; DNA: TGTGCCAGTAGTACGACTAGCGGGAGTTTAGGTGAGCAGTACTTC; CDR3: CASSTTSGSLGEQYF
D: .; length: 13; J: TRBJ2-7; V: TRBV7-3; size: .; DNA: TGTGCCAGCAGCCCAAACTCCGGGCAGGAGCAGTACTTC; CDR3: CASSPNSGQEQYF
D: .; length: 14; J: TRBJ1-3; V: TRBV27; size: .; DNA: TGTGCCAGCAGTACCACAGGGTATGGAAACACCATATATTTT; CDR3: CASSTTGYGNTIYF
D: TRBD2; length: 15; J: TRBJ2-2; V: TRBV5-1; size: .; DNA: TGCGCCAGCAGCGCGGCTAGCGGAAACACCGGGGAGCTGTTTTTT; CDR3: CASSAASGNTGELFF
D: .; length: 12; J: TRBJ2-5; V: TRBV15; size: .; DNA: TGTGCCACCAGCAGATCCCAGGAGACCCAGTACTTC; CDR3: CATSRSQETQYF
D: TRBD1; length: 14; J: TRBJ1-2; V: TRBV10-3; size: .; DNA: TGTGCCATCAGTTTGGACAGGGGAGTCCAGGGCTACACCTTC; CDR3: CAISLDRGVQGYTF
D: .; length: 15; J: TRBJ2-1; V: TRBV5-1; size: .; DNA: TGCGCCAGCAGCGACCGGGGAGTCTCCTACAATGAGCAGTTCTTC; CDR3: CASSDRGVSYNEQFF
D: TRBD2; length: 16; J: TRBJ2-7; V: TRBV7-9; size: .; DNA: TGTGCCAGCAGCCTGGGACTAGCGGGAGCTGGCTACGAGCAGTACTTC; CDR3: CASSLGLAGAGYEQYF
D: .; length: 12; J: TRBJ1-2; V: TRBV9; size: .; DNA: TGTGCCAGCAGCGGCGGGCCCTATGGCTACACCTTC; CDR3: CASSGGPYGYTF
D: .; length: 14; J: TRBJ1-5; V: TRBV7-8; size: many; DNA: TGTGCCAGCAGCTTCTCGGACGGAGATCAGCCCCAGCATTTT; CDR3: CASSFSDGDQPQHF
D: .; length: 13; J: TRBJ2-2; V: TRBV15; size: .; DNA: TGTGCCACCAGCATCAGGTGGGACGGGGAGCTGTTTTTT; CDR3: CATSIRWDGELFF
D: .; length: 15; J: TRBJ1-4; V: TRBV5-1; size: .; DNA: TGCGCCAGCAGCTCGGGAGTGCCGGGGATTGAAAAACTGTTTTTT; CDR3: CASSSGVPGIEKLFF
D: TRBD2; length: 15; J: TRBJ2-7; V: TRBV5-1; size: .; DNA: TGCGCCAGCAGCTCCTCGGGACTAGCGGATTACGAGCAGTACTTC; CDR3: CASSSSGLADYEQYF
D: .; length: 15; J: TRBJ1-1; V: TRBV19; size: once; DNA: TGTGCCAGTAGTAAGACCCTCAGGGGAAGCACTGAAGCTTTCTTT; CDR3: CASSKTLRGSTEAFF
D: .; length: 14; J: TRBJ2-1; V: TRBV9; size: .; DNA: TGTGCCAGCAGCGTAGAAACTAGTATCAATGAGCAGTTCTTC; CDR3: CASSVETSINEQFF
D: .; length: 13; J: TRBJ2-7; V: TRBV7-7; size: .; DNA: TGTGCCAGCAGCCCGGACGGAGGGTACGAGCAGTACTTC; CDR3: CASSPDGGYEQYF
D: .; length: 14; J: TRBJ1-2; V: TRBV6-5; size: .; DNA: TGTGCCAGCAGAAGTCCGGGCGGGAACTATGGCTACACCTTC; CDR3: CASRSPGGNYGYTF
D: .; length: 16; J: TRBJ2-5; V: TRBV18; size: .; DNA: TGTGCCAGCTCACTGAATCTCTTCCCCCCCGAAGAGACCCAGTACTTC; CDR3: CASSLNLFPPEETQYF
D: .; length: 19; J: TRBJ1-4; V: TRBV28; size: once; DNA: TGTGCCAGCAGTCCCGCCAACGGGTGGGGTGGGGGCCGAAATGAAAAACTGTTTTTT; CDR3: CASSPANGWGGGRNEKLFF
D: .; length: 17; J: TRBJ1-5; V: TRBV19; size: .; DNA: TGTGCCAGTACGGCCGGGACATCTCGCTGGGGCAATCAGCCCCAGCATTTT; CDR3: CASTAGTSRWGNQPQHF
D: .; length: 17; J: TRBJ2-1; V: TRBV15; size: .; DNA: TGTGCCACCAGCAGAGATAGAGGCGGCATCTCCTACAATGAGCAGTTCTTC; CDR3: CATSRDRGGISYNEQFF
D: .; length: 13; J: TRBJ1-1; V: TRBV28; size: .; DNA: TGTGCCAGCAGCCCTGGACAGACCAGGGAAGCTTTCTTT; CDR3: CASSPGQTREAFF